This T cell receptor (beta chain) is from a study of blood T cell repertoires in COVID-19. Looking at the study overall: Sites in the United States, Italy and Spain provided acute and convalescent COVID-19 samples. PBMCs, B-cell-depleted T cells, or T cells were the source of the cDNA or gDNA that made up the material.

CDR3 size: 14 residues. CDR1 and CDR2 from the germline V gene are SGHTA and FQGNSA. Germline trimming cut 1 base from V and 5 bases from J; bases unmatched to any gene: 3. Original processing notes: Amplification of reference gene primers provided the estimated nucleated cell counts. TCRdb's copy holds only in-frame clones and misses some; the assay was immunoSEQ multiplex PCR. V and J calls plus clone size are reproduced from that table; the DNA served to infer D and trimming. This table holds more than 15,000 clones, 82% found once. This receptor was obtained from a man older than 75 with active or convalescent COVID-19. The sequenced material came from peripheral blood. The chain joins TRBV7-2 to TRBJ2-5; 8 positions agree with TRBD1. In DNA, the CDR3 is TGTGCCAGCAGCTTAGGCGCAGGGGGCGAGACCCAGTACTTC. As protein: CASSLGAGGETQYF.